The T cell receptor (beta chain) described here comes from a study of T cell responses to AZD1222 COVID-19 vaccine. This clone is a singleton in its sample. The antigen is not known. Notes on the study in general: Possibly, clonal diversity was underestimated; donors were largely white British and included more females.

There are 14 residues in the CDR3. V lost 2 bases and J lost 3, with 8 bases in between. CDR1 LGHDT and CDR2 YNNKEL come from the germline V gene (reference sequence). Clones were sequenced by immunoSEQ multiplex PCR, and TCRdb holds only the in-frame ones, with some missing. Of about 120,000 clones detected, 90% appear once; the ten largest clones hold about 7%. This TCR derives from an adult in good health. V gene TRBV3-1 (or the pseudogene TRBV3-2) combines with J gene TRBJ1-3; unclear D gene. The sequenced sample was peripheral blood, obtained on day 0 of AZD1222 vaccination. As DNA, the CDR3 is TGTGCCAGCAGCCAAAGATGGGTTGGAAACACCATATATTTT. This codes for CASSQRWVGNTIYF.